One sample yielded the 19 T cell receptor beta chains listed below, sequenced in a study of T cell responses to AZD1222 COVID-19 vaccine. The data were produced by immunoSEQ multiplex PCR, yet TCRdb's version contains in-frame clones alone and is incomplete. The data contain 130,000 to 150,000 clones, 92% of them singletons. Sequencing used peripheral blood, obtained on day 0 of AZD1222 vaccination. These receptors were obtained from an adult in good health.

The chain combines TRBV6-5 with TRBJ2-1; a weak D match, TRBD1 (5 bases). This CDR3 region has 14 residues. Trimming shortened V by 7 bases and J by 6 bases, and 16 bases separated the two germline ends. CDR1 MNHEY and CDR2 SVGAGI come from the germline V gene. The CDR3 sequence: CASNIGRGGNEQFF. The DNA of the CDR3 is TGTGCCAGCAACATAGGTAGGGGTGGCAATGAGCAGTTCTTC.

The chain has TRBV6-5 and TRBJ1-5; 7 bases agree with TRBD1. CDR1 and CDR2 (germline): MNHEY, SVGAGI. The CDR3 spans 13 residues. Trimming took 6 bases from V and 5 from J; bases not matched to a gene: 4. In DNA, the CDR3 is TGTGCCAGCAGCTACACAGGGGATCAGCCCCAGCATTTT. Amino acids: CASSYTGDQPQHF.

This clone was found once. The chain carries TRBV11-2 and TRBJ2-2; possibly TRBD2 for D (6 bases). CDR3 length equals 16 residues. The germline V and J ends were trimmed by 3 bases and 6 bases, with 17 bases remaining between them. Per the germline V gene, CDR1 is SGHAT and CDR2 is FQNNGV. CDR3 sequence (DNA): TGTGCCAGCAGCTTGGTGGGGACTCCAACGTCCGGGGAGCTGTTTTTT. Translated, it gives CASSLVGTPTSGELFF.

This clone has a handful of counts. V usage is TRBV7-3 and J usage is TRBJ2-3; TRBD1 or TRBD2 may be the D gene (6 bases each). Germline V gene lookup returns CDR1 SGHTA and CDR2 FQGTGA. Trimming cost V 1 base and J 1 base, with 18 bases left between them. This CDR3 has 18 amino acids. CDR3 sequence reads: CASSLRGGGGLGTDTQYF. The CDR3 bases are TGTGCCAGCAGCTTAAGGGGAGGTGGGGGGCTTGGCACAGATACGCAGTATTTT. Together with reference TRBV7-3 and TRBJ2-3, the CDR3 gives the full variable domain: GAGVSQTPSNKVTEKGKYVELRCDPISGHTALYWYRQSLGQGPEFLIYFQGTGAADDSGLPNDRFFAVRPEGSVSTLKIQRTERGDSAVYLCASSLRGGGGLGTDTQYFGPGTRLTVL.

This clone has just one count. The J gene is TRBJ1-5, the V gene TRBV2; possible D gene TRBD1, 5 bases. Trimming removed 4 bases from V and 3 bases from J, with 13 bases in between. The length of the CDR3 is 15 residues. Germline V gene sequence: CDR1 SNHLY, CDR2 FYNNEI. CDR3 region: CASSVQGGDNQPQHF. The CDR3 region has the DNA TGTGCCAGCAGTGTCCAGGGAGGGGACAATCAGCCCCAGCATTTT.

This clone was detected once. This chain uses TRBV5-1 with TRBJ2-7, with a possible D match to TRBD1 (8 bases). CDR3 size: 13 residues. The V end lost 2 bases, the J end lost 7 bases, and 13 bases lay between the germline ends. The germline gives CDR1 SGHRS, CDR2 YFSETQ. The CDR3 region has the DNA TGCGCCAGCAGCTTAGGACAGGGAGGGGAGCAGTACTTC. Its protein product is CASSLGQGGEQYF.

In its sample, this clone was seen a few times. V and J are TRBV20-1 and TRBJ1-2, with no clear D. V gave up 3 bases and J gave up 4 bases, with 6 bases separating them. Germline CDR1 and CDR2: DFQATT and SNEGSKA (reference sequence). CDR3 length: 11 amino acids. The CDR3 nucleotides read TGCAGTGCTAGCCGTTCCTATGGCTACACCTTC. Its protein is CSASRSYGYTF.

The chain is built from TRBV27 and TRBJ1-1; 8 bases are shared with TRBD1. The V gene end was trimmed by 4 bases and the J gene end by 6 bases; junction bases not matched to a gene: 4. CDR1 is MNHEY and CDR2 is SMNVEV in the germline V gene (reference sequence). The CDR3 sequence is 13 residues long. CDR3: CASSYNRGAEAFF. The DNA for the CDR3 is TGTGCCAGCAGTTACAACAGGGGGGCTGAAGCTTTCTTT.

The V and J genes are TRBV6-5 and TRBJ1-6; 7 nucleotides agree with TRBD1. Germline V gene sequence: CDR1 MNHEY, CDR2 SVGAGI. The CDR3 length is 15 residues. V was clipped by 4 bases and J by 7 bases; unmatched bases: 7. This CDR3 is CASSLSGTVNSPLHF. The CDR3 nucleotides are TGTGCCAGCAGTTTATCTGGGACAGTAAATTCACCCCTCCACTTT.

The genes are TRBV9 and TRBJ1-1, with 7 bases aligning to TRBD1. Germline V gives CDR1 SGDLS, CDR2 YYNGEE. The J segment lost 4 bases and the V segment lost 0 bases, leaving 6 bases of the junction unmatched. The CDR3 is made up of 15 amino acids. CDR3: CASSVDGRGGTEAFF. The CDR3, as DNA: TGTGCCAGCAGCGTAGACGGCAGGGGGGGCACTGAAGCTTTCTTT. Filled out from reference TRBV9 and TRBJ1-1, the complete variable domain reads DSGVTQTPKHLITATGQRVTLRCSPRSGDLSVYWYQQSLDQGLQFLIQYYNGEERAKGNILERFSAQQFPDLHSELNLSSLELGDSALYFCASSVDGRGGTEAFFGQGTRLTVV.

This clone turned up a few times. CDR3 region: CASSENLNTEAFF. The CDR3, as DNA: TGCGCCAGCAGTGAGAACCTGAACACTGAAGCTTTCTTT. The J gene is TRBJ1-1, the V gene TRBV10-1; no firm D call. Trimming took 2 bases from V and 0 from J, leaving 4 bases between them. This CDR3 has 13 amino acids. In germline, CDR1 is WNHNN, CDR2 SYGVQD (reference sequence).

The V gene is TRBV28, the J gene TRBJ2-4; TRBD1 might be the D (6 bases). Germline-derived CDR1 and CDR2 are MDHEN and SYDVKM. Trimming took 5 bases from V and 8 from J, leaving 19 bases between them. The CDR3 spans 15 residues. This chain's CDR3 is CASSAHRAPHYIQYF. CDR3 sequence (DNA): TGTGCCAGCAGTGCGCACAGGGCCCCCCATTACATTCAGTACTTC.

This clone is a singleton in its sample. The J gene is TRBJ2-7, the V gene TRBV5-1; D is unresolved. Trimming pared 4 bases from V and 1 base from J, leaving 9 bases between. The CDR3 sequence is 13 residues long. The germline V gene encodes CDR1 SGHRS and CDR2 YFSETQ. This chain's CDR3 is CASSTAFSYEQYF. CDR3 DNA: TGCGCCAGCAGCACTGCATTTTCCTACGAGCAGTACTTC.

This clone was seen only once. This chain connects TRBV3-1 (or the pseudogene TRBV3-2) to TRBJ2-5; 9 nucleotides line up with TRBD2. The germline V gene encodes CDR1 LGHDT and CDR2 YNNKEL (reference sequence). This CDR3 is built from 15 residues. The V and J ends lost 0 bases and 3 bases, in that order; junction bases with no gene match: 2. CDR3 sequence (DNA): TGTGCCAGCAGCCAAGAAAGACTAGCGGAAGAGACCCAGTACTTC. Translation gives CASSQERLAEETQYF.

The gene calls are TRBV4-1 and TRBJ2-7; 12 bases fit TRBD2. This CDR3 is built from 18 residues. Trimming removed 2 bases from V and 5 bases from J; junction bases left unmatched: 13. From germline, CDR1 is MGHRA and CDR2 YSYEKL. CDR3 sequence: CASSQRRLAGGPKNEQYF. The CDR3 DNA follows: TGCGCCAGCAGCCAACGACGGCTAGCGGGAGGGCCTAAGAACGAGCAGTACTTC.

This chain links TRBV5-1 with TRBJ2-3, with 12 bases matching TRBD2. This CDR3 is built from 15 residues. Unmatched junction bases numbered 0, after V lost 1 base and J lost 3 bases. CDR1 and CDR2 from the germline V gene are SGHRS and YFSETQ. CDR3 sequence: CASSLTSGRTDTQYF. The CDR3 DNA sequence: TGCGCCAGCAGCTTGACTAGCGGGAGGACAGATACGCAGTATTTT.

The rearrangement uses TRBV27 and TRBJ2-2; TRBD1 agrees at 11 bases. V shed 5 bases and J 2 bases; nucleotides not matched to a gene: 10. CDR3 size: 18 residues. Germline V lookup: CDR1 MNHEY, CDR2 SMNVEV (reference sequence). Written as DNA, the CDR3 is TGTGCCAGCAGTAACCGGGACAGGGGGTTTCTTAACACCGGGGAGCTGTTTTTT. Amino acid sequence: CASSNRDRGFLNTGELFF.

The rearrangement joins TRBV27 to TRBJ2-7, with 8 positions matching TRBD1. The CDR3 extends over 19 amino acids. The germline V gene encodes CDR1 MNHEY and CDR2 SMNVEV (reference sequence). J gave up 3 bases and V 1 base, and 17 bases lay outside the gene matches. CDR3 region: CASSLFSPRGPTSIYEQYF. In nucleotides, the CDR3 is TGTGCCAGCAGTTTATTTTCCCCCAGGGGGCCTACGTCGATCTACGAGCAGTACTTC.

This clone was detected once. The rearrangement links TRBV6-5 to TRBJ1-1; D is perhaps TRBD1 (5 bases). V dropped 7 bases and J dropped 5 bases, with 17 bases sitting between them. The CDR3 spans 14 residues. Germline V gene lookup returns CDR1 MNHEY and CDR2 SVGAGI. The CDR3 reads CASKRGGVGTEAFF. CDR3 in DNA: TGTGCCAGCAAAAGGGGAGGGGTAGGAACTGAAGCTTTCTTT.